This TCR beta chain was documented in a study of cytomegalovirus exposure and HLA in healthy donors. Overall study: From 150 million to 200 million T cells, an earlier analysis saw 120 million or so unique TCR beta sequences.

Concerning this clone: What it recognizes is unknown.

PCR employed 60 Vbeta and 13 Jbeta primers. Generated by immunoSEQ multiplex PCR, the TCRdb table keeps only in-frame clones and is missing some. The sample holds about 160,000 clones; around three quarters are singletons and the top ten take 13%. Whole-study findings and limits: Most observed TCR sequences were rare, whereas some public TCRs were detected in many donors. A later analysis, which compared TCR beta chains of equal frequency, found the HLA-associated ones more clonally expanded.

Germline CDR1 reads MDHEN; CDR2 reads SYDVKM. The ends were cut back, 3 bases at V and 5 bases at J, with 26 bases in the middle. The CDR3 totals 19 residues. The sample comprised PBMCs. The TCR originated in a man aged 40-49 years in good health and CMV-seropositive. This chain links TRBV28 with TRBJ2-1, with D maybe TRBD2 (5 bases). CDR3 sequence reads: CASSFPNPRESGQDNEQFF. CDR3 bases: TGTGCCAGCAGTTTTCCGAATCCTAGGGAGAGTGGGCAGGACAATGAGCAGTTCTTC. The full variable domain, completed using reference TRBV28 and TRBJ2-1, is DVKVTQSSRYLVKRTGEKVFLECVQDMDHENMFWYRQDPGLGLRLIYFSYDVKMKEKGDIPEGYSVSREKKERFSLILESASTNQTSMYLCASSFPNPRESGQDNEQFFGPGTRLTVL.